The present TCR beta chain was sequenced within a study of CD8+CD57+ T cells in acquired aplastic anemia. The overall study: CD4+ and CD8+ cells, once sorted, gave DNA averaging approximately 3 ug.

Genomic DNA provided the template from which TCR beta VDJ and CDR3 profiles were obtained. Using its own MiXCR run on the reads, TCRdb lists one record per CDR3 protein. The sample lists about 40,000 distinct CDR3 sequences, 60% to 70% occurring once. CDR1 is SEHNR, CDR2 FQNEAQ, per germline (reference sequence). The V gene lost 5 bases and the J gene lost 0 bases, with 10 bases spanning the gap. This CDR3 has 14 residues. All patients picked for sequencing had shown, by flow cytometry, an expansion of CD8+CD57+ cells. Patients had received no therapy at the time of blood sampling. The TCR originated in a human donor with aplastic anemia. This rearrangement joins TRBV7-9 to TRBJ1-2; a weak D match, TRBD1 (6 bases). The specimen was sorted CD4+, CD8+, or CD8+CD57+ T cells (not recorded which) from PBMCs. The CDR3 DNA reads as TGTGCCAGCAGCCCAGGGGCGGCTAACTATGGCTACACCTTC. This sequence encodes CASSPGAANYGYTF.